These 3 T cell receptor beta chains share one sample of origin, sequenced in a study of blood T cells in healthy people across ages. Sample-barcoded 5' priming and a J-beta primer mix drove a second PCR of roughly 7 to 11 cycles. TCRdb used MiXCR to reprocess the 5' RACE reads, holding one entry per CDR3 protein. The table records more than 900,000 distinct CDR3 sequences, about 25% of them present only once. These data were also reused for a study on T cells of mothers and their children.

Sequences were obtained from blood. The receptor source for this set is a girl aged 2-10 years in good health.

V usage is TRBV9 and J usage is TRBJ2-7; D remains ambiguous. The germline V and J ends were trimmed by 0 bases and 4 bases, with 11 bases remaining between them. The CDR3 length is 14 residues. Germline CDR1 reads SGDLS; CDR2 reads YYNGEE. In DNA form, the CDR3 reads TGTGCCAGCAGCGTAGCGGGTTCAGAGTACGAGCAGTACTTC. This gives the protein CASSVAGSEYEQYF. Full variable domain (rest looked up from reference TRBV9 and TRBJ2-7): DSGVTQTPKHLITATGQRVTLRCSPRSGDLSVYWYQQSLDQGLQFLIQYYNGEERAKGNILERFSAQQFPDLHSELNLSSLELGDSALYFCASSVAGSEYEQYFGPGTRLTVT.

This clonotype appeared a few times. The V call is TRBV9, the J call TRBJ2-5; 7 nucleotides match TRBD2. V trimming: 4 bases; J trimming: 2 bases; junction bases outside the gene matches: 8. The CDR3 contains 15 residues. Per germline, CDR1 SGDLS and CDR2 YYNGEE. In DNA form, the CDR3 reads TGTGCCAGCAGCCCCGCAGCGGGAAGACAAGAGACCCAGTACTTC. It encodes CASSPAAGRQETQYF.

The V call is TRBV29-1, the J call TRBJ2-5; D unclear. The J call may be faulty, since TRBJ2-1 better matches the DNA end. This CDR3 is 10 amino acids long. CDR1 and CDR2 (germline): SQVTM, ANQGSEA. The CDR3: CSVVLDEQFF. The CDR3 coding sequence is TGCAGCGTTGTGTTGGATGAGCAGTTCTTC.